This T cell receptor beta chain was recovered during a study of beta chain features in type 1 diabetes. What was sequenced were expressed TCRB transcripts, since all of the isolated RNA had been reverse transcribed. Assay: immunoSEQ multiplex PCR; the TCRdb copy retains only in-frame clones and omits some. The table records around 300,000 clones, around 7.3% of them present only once. Ten or more counts support this clone. Antigen: not known. Whole-study findings and limits: Significant though moderate, a shortening of TCRB CDR3s appeared in all four CD4+ subsets of Type 1 diabetes patients.

A CD45RO/CCR7/CD25/CD127/CD95/CD27 panel sorted naive, central memory, regulatory and stem cell-like memory CD4+ cells. The TCR sequence derives from a woman aged 18-35 years in good health. The specimen was central memory CD4+ T cells from blood.

The CDR3 reads CASSTPTGLNEKLFF. The DNA of the CDR3 is TGTGCCAGCAGTACTCCGACAGGGCTTAATGAAAAACTGTTTTTT. This chain joins TRBV28 and TRBJ1-4, with 7 bases fitting TRBD1. The CDR3 runs 15 residues. Unmatched junction bases numbered 7, after V lost 5 bases and J lost 4 bases. Germline loops: CDR1 MDHEN, CDR2 SYDVKM. The entire variable domain, with the rest obtained from reference TRBV28 and TRBJ1-4, is as follows: DVKVTQSSRYLVKRTGEKVFLECVQDMDHENMFWYRQDPGLGLRLIYFSYDVKMKEKGDIPEGYSVSREKKERFSLILESASTNQTSMYLCASSTPTGLNEKLFFGSGTQLSVL.